Listed below are T cell receptor beta chains from one sample, sequenced in a study of blood T cells in healthy people across ages. TCRdb reprocessed the 5' RACE reads via MiXCR and lists one record per CDR3 protein. The table lists 1.8 million or so distinct CDR3 sequences, about 39% of them singletons. The sequenced sample consisted of blood. The receptors come from a human donor in good health. The CDR3 runs from the conserved cysteine through the conserved F or W. A D gene is named only where the DNA matches it firmly. The size of a clone is reported for some rows only, either as once, few or many, or as a class for expanded clones.

v_call	j_call	d_call	clone_size	cdr3_nt	cdr3_aa
TRBV20-1	TRBJ2-1	TRBD1	few	TGCAGTGCTAACCAAGCTCACAGGGGTAGGAATGAGCAGTTCTTC	CSANQAHRGRNEQFF
TRBV6-2/TRBV6-3	TRBJ2-7	-	few	TGTGCCAGCAGGAAGTGGGGGGCTATCGAGCAGTACTTC	CASRKWGAIEQYF
TRBV5-8	TRBJ2-5	TRBD2	few	TGTGCCAGCAGCTTGGGACTAGCGGGGATGGCGGAGACCCAGTACTTC	CASSLGLAGMAETQYF
TRBV27	TRBJ1-1	-	-	TGTGCCAGCAGTTTAGTGGCGGGGAGGTCTGAAGCTTTCTTT	CASSLVAGRSEAFF
TRBV7-2	TRBJ2-3	-	few	TGTGCCAGCAACCTCGATGGGGGGGGGCACACGGATACGCAGTATTTT	CASNLDGGGHTDTQYF
TRBV2	TRBJ2-7	-	few	TGTGCCAGCATACAAGGACGGAATACCTACGAGCAGTACTTC	CASIQGRNTYEQYF
TRBV11-3	TRBJ2-3	TRBD1	-	TGTGCCAGCAGCGTCCCCGGGACAGGGAAAGATACGCAGTATTTT	CASSVPGTGKDTQYF
TRBV12-3/TRBV12-4	TRBJ2-3	TRBD2	-	TGTGCCAGCAAAACAGGGACTAGCGGGGGGTTGGATACGCAGTATTTT	CASKTGTSGGLDTQYF
TRBV6-1	TRBJ2-7	-	-	TGTGCCAGCAGCCAACCGACTCTCCGCGAGCAGTACTTC	CASSQPTLREQYF
TRBV6-4	TRBJ1-6	-	-	TGTGCCAGCAGTTCCAACAGGAATAATTCACCCCTCCACTTT	CASSSNRNNSPLHF
TRBV12-3/TRBV12-4	TRBJ1-2	TRBD1	few	TGTGCCAGCAGTTGGGACAGGGTTGGCTACACCTTC	CASSWDRVGYTF
TRBV28	TRBJ1-2	-	once	TGTGCCAGTAGCTTTCTGGACTTACCGGGCAAGGGGACTCGTGGCTACACCTTC	CASSFLDLPGKGTRGYTF
TRBV12-3/TRBV12-4	TRBJ2-3	-	-	TGTGCCAGCAGTTCCCGACAGATAACAGATACGCAGTATTTT	CASSSRQITDTQYF
TRBV29-1	TRBJ2-5	-	many	TGCAGCGTTTCGCCGATGGGGGCGGAGGAGCAGTACTTC	CSVSPMGAEEQYF
TRBV28	TRBJ2-3	-	-	TGTGCCAGCAGCTCCCTTTGGGGTGGCGGGATGACAGATACGCAGTATTTT	CASSSLWGGGMTDTQYF
TRBV7-2	TRBJ2-1	-	few	TGTGCCAGCAGCTTAAGGCCTCTAGCAAACAATGAGCAGTTCTTC	CASSLRPLANNEQFF
TRBV12-3/TRBV12-4	TRBJ1-5	-	-	TGTGCCAGCAGTTTTAGTCTCAATCAGCCCCAGCATTTT	CASSFSLNQPQHF
TRBV20-1	TRBJ1-2	-	-	TGCAGTGCTAGAGGCCTCATGCTTGGGGGCTACACCTTC	CSARGLMLGGYTF
TRBV12-3/TRBV12-4	TRBJ2-7	TRBD1	-	TGTGCCAGCAGTAGATCGGGACAGGGGGGAGAGCAGTACTTC	CASSRSGQGGEQYF
TRBV9	TRBJ1-2	-	-	TGTGCCAGCAGCCCCCGGGGGAGGGCCTCTGGCTATGGCTACACCTTC	CASSPRGRASGYGYTF
TRBV6-1	TRBJ1-2	-	few	TGTGCCAGCAGTGAAACCCGGCTCTATGGCTACACCTTC	CASSETRLYGYTF
TRBV20-1	TRBJ2-7	-	-	TGCAGTGCTAGGGCCCAACGCGGAGGGGCCTACGAGCAGTACTTC	CSARAQRGGAYEQYF
TRBV29-1	TRBJ1-2	-	-	TGCAGCTTTTGGACGGAGGCTAACTATGGCTACACCTTC	CSFWTEANYGYTF
TRBV4-3	TRBJ2-7	-	-	TGCGCCAGCAGCCAAGACTTCTTAGCTTCCGAGCAGTACTTC	CASSQDFLASEQYF
TRBV7-3	TRBJ2-1	TRBD2	-	TGTGCCAGCAGCTTAAATGGGGGTAGCGGGGGCTACAATGAGCAGTTCTTC	CASSLNGGSGGYNEQFF
TRBV7-9	TRBJ2-7	-	-	TGTGCCAGCGGGACTTCGACCTACGAGCAGTACTTC	CASGTSTYEQYF
TRBV7-9	TRBJ2-7	TRBD1	-	TGTGCCAGCAGCTTAGGAATACAGGGGAGTGACGAGCAGTACTTC	CASSLGIQGSDEQYF
TRBV4-2	TRBJ2-7	TRBD2	few	TGTGCCAGCAGCCAAGGCTCGAGACTAGCGACCTACGAGCAGTACTTC	CASSQGSRLATYEQYF
TRBV20-1	TRBJ2-7	-	few	TGCAGTGCTGAAGGACGGATATACGAGCAGTACTTC	CSAEGRIYEQYF
TRBV2	TRBJ1-5	-	-	TGTGCCAGCAGTGAAAGGGCCGGCAATCAGCCCCAGCATTTT	CASSERAGNQPQHF
TRBV9	TRBJ2-2	-	-	TGTGCCAGCAGCGTAGATTCGGGGACCGGGGAGCTGTTTTTT	CASSVDSGTGELFF
TRBV9	TRBJ1-1	-	few	TGTGCCAGCAGCACAAGTGGGGGGGGCTGGGACACTGATGAAGCTTTCTTT	CASSTSGGGWDTDEAFF
TRBV20-1	TRBJ1-6	-	-	TGCAGTGCTATGAGGGCATATAAGAATTCACCCCTCCACTTT	CSAMRAYKNSPLHF
TRBV4-1	TRBJ2-1	-	-	TGCGCCAGCAGCCAAGGCCTGGGAGATGAGCAGTTCTTC	CASSQGLGDEQFF
TRBV18	TRBJ2-3	-	few	TGTGCCAGCTCACAGACGGCTAGAACAGATACGCAGTATTTT	CASSQTARTDTQYF
TRBV25-1	TRBJ1-2	TRBD1	-	TGTGCCAGCAGTGAAAGACAGGGGGGCTATGGCCACACCTTC	CASSERQGGYGHTF
TRBV15	TRBJ2-7	-	-	TGTGCCACCAGCAGAGAGGTTTTGGGGGCCTACGAGCAGTACTTC	CATSREVLGAYEQYF
TRBV20-1	TRBJ2-1	-	-	TGCAGTGCTAACCGGGACTCCGCTTCATTTGGTGTATTGGGTGAGCAGTTCTTC	CSANRDSASFGVLGEQFF
TRBV6-6	TRBJ1-2	-	few	TGTGCCAGCAGTGACGGTCCGAACAGAATGATCGGCTACACCTTC	CASSDGPNRMIGYTF
TRBV28	TRBJ2-7	-	many	TGTGCCAGCAGTCCCCCCGGCTTCTACGAGCAGTACTTC	CASSPPGFYEQYF
TRBV7-9	TRBJ1-4	-	-	TGTGCCAGCAGTCCCCTGGTTACGGGGGAACGGTTTTTT	CASSPLVTGERFF
TRBV29-1	TRBJ2-7	-	-	TGCAGCGTTGAAGAGGGTGCAGGGGAATGGTCCTACGAGCAGTACTTC	CSVEEGAGEWSYEQYF
TRBV28	TRBJ2-6	-	-	TGTGCCAGCAGCCATTCCGGGACATTGACCTCTGGGGCCAACGTCCTGACTTTC	CASSHSGTLTSGANVLTF
TRBV5-1	TRBJ2-2	-	-	TGCGCCAGCAGCTTGGACAGTCCTAACACCGGGGAGCTGTTTTTT	CASSLDSPNTGELFF
TRBV7-2	TRBJ2-1	-	-	TGTGCCAGCAGCTTATTCGGTAGCGGCCAGATCTCCTACAATGAGCAGTTCTTC	CASSLFGSGQISYNEQFF
TRBV7-2	TRBJ2-1	-	-	TGTGCCAGCAGCTCAGGGGGTTGCGGGGGCGGTACCAATGAGCAGTTCTTC	CASSSGGCGGGTNEQFF
TRBV10-3	TRBJ2-1	-	few	TGTGCCATCAATGAGGGAAATGAGCAGTTCTTC	CAINEGNEQFF
TRBV2	TRBJ2-1	-	-	TGTGCCAGCAGTGTAAGGACCACCGACAATGAGCAGTTCTTC	CASSVRTTDNEQFF
TRBV5-4	TRBJ2-1	-	-	TGTGCCAGCAGCTCCCTGAGGGGGGGGACCAATGAGCAGTTCTTC	CASSSLRGGTNEQFF
TRBV4-1	TRBJ2-2	-	few	TGCGCCAGCAGCCAAGTAGAGGCCGGGGAGCTGTTTTTT	CASSQVEAGELFF
TRBV28	TRBJ1-5	-	-	TGTGCCAGTAGTACTGGGCAGGGACATCAGCCCCAGCATTTT	CASSTGQGHQPQHF
TRBV5-6	TRBJ2-7	-	few	TGTGCCAGCAGCTCACGGCGTGGCTACGAGCAGTACTTC	CASSSRRGYEQYF
TRBV4-1	TRBJ2-1	TRBD2	-	TGCGCCAGCAGCCAAGATAATAGCGGGGGAGGGCACAATGAGCAGTTCTTC	CASSQDNSGGGHNEQFF
TRBV29-1	TRBJ2-1	TRBD1	few	TGCAGCGTTGAAAGACAGGGGGGGTTCTATGAGCAGTTCTTC	CSVERQGGFYEQFF
TRBV29-1	TRBJ2-7	-	-	TGCAGCGTTGGGGGGTCCGAGCAGTACTTC	CSVGGSEQYF
TRBV5-1	TRBJ1-6	-	-	TGCGCCAGCAGCAGTACAGGGCCCGATTCACCCCTCCACTTT	CASSSTGPDSPLHF
TRBV4-3	TRBJ2-1	TRBD2	few	TGCGCCAGCAGCCAATTTAGCGGGGGGGTGAATGAGCAGTTCTTC	CASSQFSGGVNEQFF